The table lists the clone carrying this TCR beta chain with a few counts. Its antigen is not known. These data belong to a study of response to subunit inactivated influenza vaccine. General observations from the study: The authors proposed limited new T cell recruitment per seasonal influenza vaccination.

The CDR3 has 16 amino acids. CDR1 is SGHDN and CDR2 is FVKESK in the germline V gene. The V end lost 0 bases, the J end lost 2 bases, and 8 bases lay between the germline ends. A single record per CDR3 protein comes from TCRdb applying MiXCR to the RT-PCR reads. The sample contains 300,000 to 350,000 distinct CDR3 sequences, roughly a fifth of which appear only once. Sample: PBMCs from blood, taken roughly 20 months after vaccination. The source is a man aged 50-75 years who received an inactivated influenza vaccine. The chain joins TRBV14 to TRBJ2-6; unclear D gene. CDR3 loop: CASSQESKTGANVLTF. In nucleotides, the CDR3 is TGTGCCAGCAGCCAAGAATCAAAAACTGGGGCCAACGTCCTGACTTTC.